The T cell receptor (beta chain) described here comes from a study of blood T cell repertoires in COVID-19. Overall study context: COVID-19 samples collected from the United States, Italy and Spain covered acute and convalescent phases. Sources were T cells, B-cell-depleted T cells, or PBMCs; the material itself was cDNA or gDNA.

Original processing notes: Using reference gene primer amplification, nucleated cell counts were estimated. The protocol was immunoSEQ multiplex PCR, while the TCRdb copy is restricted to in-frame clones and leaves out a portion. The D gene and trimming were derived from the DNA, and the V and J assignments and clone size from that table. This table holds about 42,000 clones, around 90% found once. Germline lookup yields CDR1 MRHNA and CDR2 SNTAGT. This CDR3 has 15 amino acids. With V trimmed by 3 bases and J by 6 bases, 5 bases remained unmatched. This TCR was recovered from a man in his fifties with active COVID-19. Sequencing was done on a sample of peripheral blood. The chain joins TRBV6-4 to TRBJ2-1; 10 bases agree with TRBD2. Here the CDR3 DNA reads TGTGCCAGCAGTGAATCTAGCGGGGGCCTCAATGAGCAGTTCTTC. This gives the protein CASSESSGGLNEQFF.